This is a list of T cell receptor beta chains from one sample in a study of beta chain features in type 1 diabetes. The assay was immunoSEQ multiplex PCR, and TCRdb's table has in-frame clones only and misses some. The profile shows 110,000 to 150,000 clones, 9.5% to 10% of them singletons. The material sequenced was central memory CD4+ T cells from blood. These receptors all come from a woman between 35 and 50 years old in good health. Each CDR3 is given with its conserved first and last residue. D genes are given only for firm matches. Expanded clones get a size class; other rows say once, few or many, or leave the size out.

>many|TRBV20-1|TRBJ1-4|.
TGCAGTGCTAGCGATGAAAAACTGTTTTTT
CSASDEKLFF
>few|TRBV5-1|TRBJ2-6|.
TGCGCCAGCAGTCCAGGGACTGGGGCCAACGTCCTGACTTTC
CASSPGTGANVLTF
>few|TRBV18|TRBJ2-6|TRBD1
TGTGCCAGCTCACTCGGGACAGCCTTCTCTGGGGCCAACGTCCTGACTTTC
CASSLGTAFSGANVLTF
>.|TRBV25-1|TRBJ1-4|TRBD1
TGTGCCAGCAGAAGACAGGGGAATGAAAAACTGTTTTTT
CASRRQGNEKLFF
>.|TRBV27|TRBJ2-1|TRBD2
TGTGCCAGCAGTAGATCGGGACTAGGGGGAGGTGAGCAGTTCTTC
CASSRSGLGGGEQFF
>few|TRBV7-9|TRBJ2-5|.
TGTGCCAGCAGTCATAACACGAATCAAGAGACCCAGTACTTC
CASSHNTNQETQYF
>.|TRBV5-8|TRBJ2-5|TRBD2
TGTGCCAGCAGCCGACTAGCGGGGGGGCGAGAGACCCAGTACTTC
CASSRLAGGRETQYF
>few|TRBV7-2|TRBJ2-1|TRBD1
TGTGCCAGCAGCTCGACAGGGTTCCATGAGCAGTTCTTC
CASSSTGFHEQFF
>.|TRBV27|TRBJ2-7|.
TGTGCCAGCAGTTTTAACTCGCGCGAGCAGTACTTC
CASSFNSREQYF
>few|TRBV28|TRBJ2-3|.
TGTGCCAGCAGCTGGGGGGAAGATACGCAGTATTTT
CASSWGEDTQYF
>.|TRBV14|TRBJ2-7|.
TGTGCCAGCAGCCAAGCCTTGGGCAGAACTTACGAGCAGTACTTC
CASSQALGRTYEQYF